The 32 T cell receptor beta chains below were found in one sample sequenced in a study of cytomegalovirus exposure and HLA in healthy donors. Researchers ran the PCR with 60 Vbeta and 13 Jbeta primers. Some clones are missing from TCRdb's copy, which holds only in-frame ones; the method was immunoSEQ multiplex PCR. With about 210,000 clones in the sample, the ten largest clones hold roughly 0.98%. Sequencing was done on a sample of PBMCs. Every receptor here comes from a woman between 25 and 40 years old in good health and CMV-seropositive.

The rearrangement joins TRBV19 to TRBJ2-2, with D possibly matching TRBD2 (7 bases). The CDR3 is 16 residues long. V lost 3 bases, J lost 2 bases, and 13 bases lay in between. CDR1 is LNHDA, CDR2 SQIVND, per germline (reference sequence). The CDR3 loop is CASSISRGANTGELFF. The CDR3 region has the DNA TGTGCCAGTAGTATTAGTCGGGGGGCTAACACCGGGGAGCTGTTTTTT.

The CDR3 here is CASSGSTGLNTEAFF. Here the CDR3 DNA reads TGTGCCAGCAGCGGCTCGACAGGTTTGAACACTGAAGCTTTCTTT. J is TRBJ1-1 and V is TRBV9; perhaps TRBD1 as D (6 bases). CDR1 is SGDLS, CDR2 YYNGEE, per germline. V lost 3 bases and J lost 0, with 12 bases in between. This CDR3 spans 15 amino acids.

The chain has TRBV10-3 and TRBJ2-7, with D perhaps matching TRBD2 (7 bases). From germline, CDR1 is ENHRY and CDR2 SYGVKD. The CDR3 has 14 amino acids. Trimming removed 6 bases from V and 6 bases from J, with 18 bases in between. As DNA, the CDR3 is TGTGCCATCAGCCAAGGGGGGGCGCGGGGCGAGCAGTACTTC. As protein: CAISQGGARGEQYF.

The rearrangement joins TRBV2 to TRBJ1-2; D gene ambiguous. CDR1 and CDR2 (germline): SNHLY, FYNNEI. V was pared by 7 bases and J by 5 bases, with 11 bases between. The CDR3 extends over 12 amino acids. CDR3 region: CASTLQAYGYTF. In DNA form, the CDR3 reads TGTGCCAGCACCCTCCAGGCTTATGGCTACACCTTC.

The chain joins TRBV10-1 to TRBJ2-5, with D possibly being TRBD2 (5 bases). V dropped 4 bases and J dropped 4 bases, with 10 bases sitting between them. The CDR3 length is 13 residues. Germline loops: CDR1 WNHNN, CDR2 SYGVQD (reference sequence). DNA of the CDR3: TGCGCCAGCAGTGCCCAGAGGGCAGAGACCCAGTACTTC. Amino acid sequence: CASSAQRAETQYF.

V gene TRBV2 combines with J gene TRBJ2-1, with D unclear. Germline lookup yields CDR1 SNHLY and CDR2 FYNNEI. The V end lost 4 bases, the J end lost 6 bases, and 7 bases lay between the germline ends. The CDR3 runs 12 residues. The CDR3 sequence: CASSVNSNEQFF. The CDR3 DNA reads TGTGCCAGCAGTGTGAACAGCAATGAGCAGTTCTTC.

The genes are TRBV6-1 and TRBJ1-5, with TRBD1 matching over 8 bases. The V segment lost 1 base and the J segment 6 bases; nucleotides outside the gene matches: 2. Germline V gene data show CDR1 as MNHNS and CDR2 as SASEGT. The CDR3 runs 14 residues. The CDR3 here is CASSEGTGIQPQHF. The CDR3 region has the DNA TGTGCCAGCAGTGAAGGGACAGGGATTCAGCCCCAGCATTTT.

V is TRBV27 and J is TRBJ1-5, with D hard to call. Germline-derived CDR1 and CDR2 are MNHEY and SMNVEV (reference sequence). V lost 3 bases and J 5 bases, leaving 14 bases between the germline ends. CDR3 length: 15 amino acids. DNA of the CDR3: TGTGCCAGCAGTTTTCAAGTTGGAGAATATCAGCCCCAGCATTTT. It translates to CASSFQVGEYQPQHF.

The rearrangement joins TRBV9 to TRBJ1-6; perhaps TRBD1 as D (6 bases). Trimming took 3 bases from V and 9 from J, leaving 16 bases between them. CDR1 is SGDLS, CDR2 YYNGEE, per germline. This CDR3 is built from 15 residues. In DNA, the CDR3 is TGTGCCAGCAGCGAGGGGGAAGACAGAGTTTCACCCCTCCACTTT. It yields the protein CASSEGEDRVSPLHF.

The chain employs TRBV28 and TRBJ2-5, with TRBD2 identical over 13 bases. The germline CDR1 and CDR2 sequences are MDHEN and SYDVKM. The CDR3 loop spans 15 amino acids. The V gene end was trimmed by 4 bases and the J gene end by 4 bases; junction bases not matched to a gene: 3. The CDR3 region has the DNA TGTGCCAGCAGTTCTACTAGCGGGAGGGGAGAGACCCAGTACTTC. It specifies CASSSTSGRGETQYF.

V usage is TRBV4-1 and J usage is TRBJ2-5; 9 bases are shared with TRBD1. Trimming took 3 bases from V and 0 from J; bases not matched to a gene: 14. The germline CDR1 and CDR2 sequences are MGHRA and YSYEKL. This CDR3 is built from 19 residues. The CDR3 DNA follows: TGCGCCAGCAGCCACCTGGACAGGGGCTACAGTATCTACCAAGAGACCCAGTACTTC. Its protein product is CASSHLDRGYSIYQETQYF.

The gene calls are TRBV11-2 and TRBJ1-1, with TRBD1 as a possible D gene (5 bases). Germline V CDR1 and CDR2: SGHAT, FQNNGV. The CDR3 extends over 14 amino acids. V was shortened by 3 bases and J by 1 base, with 9 bases between the two germline ends. DNA for the CDR3: TGTGCCAGCAGCTTCTCAGGACAGAACACTGAAGCTTTCTTT. Translated: CASSFSGQNTEAFF.

The V gene is TRBV12-5, the J gene TRBJ1-1; no clear D. Germline V gene data show CDR1 as LGHNT and CDR2 as FRNRAP. Trimming removed 5 bases from V and 0 bases from J, with 16 bases in between. The length of the CDR3 is 16 residues. The CDR3 protein is CASGPPSRLVNTEAFF. The DNA of the CDR3 is TGTGCTAGTGGTCCACCGAGCCGGTTAGTGAACACTGAAGCTTTCTTT. Filled out from reference TRBV12-5 and TRBJ1-1, the complete variable domain reads DARVTQTPRHKVTEMGQEVTMRCQPILGHNTVFWYRQTMMQGLELLAYFRNRAPLDDSGMPKDRFSAEMPDATLATLKIQPSEPRDSAVYFCASGPPSRLVNTEAFFGQGTRLTVV.

This chain joins TRBV10-1 and TRBJ2-3; 10 bases are a match to TRBD2. Germline V gives CDR1 WNHNN, CDR2 SYGVQD (reference sequence). The CDR3 sequence is 17 residues long. Unmatched junction bases numbered 8, after V lost 3 bases and J lost 2 bases. This CDR3 is CASSEIRTSGPTDTQYF. The CDR3 DNA sequence: TGCGCCAGCAGTGAAATACGGACTAGCGGTCCCACAGATACGCAGTATTTT.

The chain combines TRBV5-1 with TRBJ2-5; perhaps TRBD2 as D (5 bases). The end of the DNA fits TRBJ2-7 better, so the J call may be wrong. This CDR3 comprises 15 residues. The germline gives CDR1 SGHRS, CDR2 YFSETQ. CDR3 in amino acids: CASSLVVGDPYEQYF. For the CDR3, the DNA is TGCGCCAGCAGCTTGGTCGTCGGGGATCCCTACGAGCAGTACTTC.

The chain recombines TRBV5-1 with TRBJ2-3; possibly TRBD2 for D (6 bases). The CDR3 spans 14 residues. V lost 0 bases and J lost 6, with 11 bases in between. CDR1 SGHRS and CDR2 YFSETQ come from the germline V gene. The CDR3 DNA reads as TGCGCCAGCAGCTTGGCCCCGGGAGAGGATACGCAGTATTTT. Amino acid sequence: CASSLAPGEDTQYF.

V is TRBV6-6 and J is TRBJ1-5; TRBD1 agrees at 7 bases. CDR1 MNHNY and CDR2 SVGAGI come from the germline V gene (reference sequence). This CDR3 region has 14 residues. The ends lost 5 bases at V and 6 bases at J; junction bases unmatched: 7. CDR3 region: CASSRDRVVQPQHF. The CDR3 bases are TGTGCCAGCAGTAGAGACAGGGTGGTTCAGCCCCAGCATTTT.

This rearrangement joins TRBV7-9 to TRBJ1-1; the match to TRBD1 covers 7 bases. V gave up 5 bases and J gave up 6 bases; unmatched junction bases: 18. Per the germline V gene, CDR1 is SEHNR and CDR2 is FQNEAQ (reference sequence). This CDR3 spans 17 amino acids. CDR3 in DNA: TGTGCCAGCAGCCTAGGGCCAAAAGGGGGCAAGGGATCTGAAGCTTTCTTT. Amino acids: CASSLGPKGGKGSEAFF.

The J gene is TRBJ2-7, the V gene TRBV5-1, with 7 bases matching TRBD1. CDR3 length: 14 residues. Trimming at V came to 4 bases and at J to 2 bases, leaving 6 bases not matched to a gene. Germline V gene sequence: CDR1 SGHRS, CDR2 YFSETQ. The CDR3 nucleotides are TGCGCCAGCAGCATAGGACAGGCCACCTACGAGCAGTACTTC. This encodes CASSIGQATYEQYF.

This chain joins TRBV5-5 and TRBJ2-2; 8 bases are shared with TRBD1. Looked up from germline, CDR1 is SGHKS and CDR2 is YYEKEE (reference sequence). V lost 4 bases, J lost 5 bases, and 7 bases stayed unmatched. The length of the CDR3 is 15 residues. This chain's CDR3 is CASSLGDRWTGELFF. As DNA, the CDR3 is TGTGCCAGCAGCCTAGGGGACAGGTGGACCGGGGAGCTGTTTTTT.

The chain carries TRBV7-7 and TRBJ2-5, with 8 positions matching TRBD2. V shed 5 bases, J shed 5 bases, and the junction held 7 bases outside the gene matches. Germline values: CDR1 SSHAT, CDR2 FNYEAQ (reference sequence). The CDR3 has 14 amino acids. The CDR3 here is CASSQDTGGETQYF. CDR3 sequence (DNA): TGTGCCAGCAGCCAAGACACGGGGGGGGAGACCCAGTACTTC.

The chain joins TRBV4-3 to TRBJ2-7; 9 bases match TRBD1. The CDR3 extends over 17 amino acids. The germline V gene has CDR1 LGHNA and CDR2 YSLEER. J lost 0 bases, V lost 0 bases, and 6 bases had no gene match. The DNA for the CDR3 is TGCGCCAGCAGCCAAGAAGCGGGGACAGGGATCTCCTACGAGCAGTACTTC. Its protein is CASSQEAGTGISYEQYF.

V gene TRBV2 combines with J gene TRBJ1-3; 8 positions match TRBD1. Germline assignment: CDR1 SNHLY and CDR2 FYNNEI. After removal of 1 base from V and 4 bases from J, the junction contained 6 bases not matched to a gene. This CDR3 has 16 residues. CDR3 sequence: CASSEGGQGGGNTIYF. The CDR3 DNA reads TGTGCCAGCAGTGAAGGAGGACAGGGCGGAGGAAACACCATATATTTT. Drawing the rest from reference TRBV2 and TRBJ1-3, the complete variable domain is EPEVTQTPSHQVTQMGQEVILRCVPISNHLYFYWYRQILGQKVEFLVSFYNNEISEKSEIFDDQFSVERPDGSNFTLKIRSTKLEDSAMYFCASSEGGQGGGNTIYFGEGSWLTVV.

J is TRBJ2-5 and V is TRBV6-4; D is unclear. V dropped 3 bases and J dropped 1 base, with 6 bases sitting between them. The CDR3 is 13 residues long. The germline V gene has CDR1 MRHNA and CDR2 SNTAGT. The CDR3 is CASSESSQETQYF. For the CDR3, the DNA is TGTGCCAGCAGTGAGAGTTCCCAAGAGACCCAGTACTTC.

This chain links TRBV18 with TRBJ2-2; 8 bases are a match to TRBD1. This CDR3 is 16 amino acids long. V shed 4 bases and J 1 base; nucleotides not matched to a gene: 5. CDR1 and CDR2 (germline): KGHSH, LQKENI. In DNA form, the CDR3 reads TGTGCCAGCTCACGCCCGGGACAGGAGAACACCGGGGAGCTGTTTTTT. Protein sequence: CASSRPGQENTGELFF.

The V call is TRBV19, the J call TRBJ2-1; 7 bases match TRBD1. The trim removed 3 bases at V and 8 bases at J, leaving 10 bases unmatched. The CDR3 consists of 15 residues. Germline V gene lookup returns CDR1 LNHDA and CDR2 SQIVND (reference sequence). The CDR3 reads CASSIGRQGYDEQFF. In nucleotides, the CDR3 is TGTGCCAGTAGTATTGGTAGACAGGGTTACGATGAGCAGTTCTTC.

This rearrangement joins TRBV19 to TRBJ2-7; 7 nucleotides match TRBD1. CDR3 length: 15 amino acids. The germline V gene encodes CDR1 LNHDA and CDR2 SQIVND (reference sequence). V shed 6 bases and J 1 base; nucleotides not matched to a gene: 9. The CDR3 DNA follows: TGTGCCAGTAGCCCCCAGACAGGGTCTTCCTACGAGCAGTACTTC. Protein sequence: CASSPQTGSSYEQYF.

This chain uses TRBV7-8 with TRBJ1-4, with TRBD1 identical over 11 bases. The CDR3 runs 15 residues. The V gene end was trimmed by 1 base and the J gene end by 8 bases; junction bases not matched to a gene: 3. CDR1 SGHVS and CDR2 FQNEAQ come from the germline V gene. As DNA, the CDR3 is TGTGCCAGCAGCTTAGTTTGGACAGGGGGCGAAAAACTGTTTTTT. This gives the protein CASSLVWTGGEKLFF.

The chain employs TRBV19 and TRBJ1-2, with a tentative D call TRBD1 (6 bases). The CDR3 contains 16 residues. Between the trimmed V and J ends, which lost 6 bases and 0 bases, there was a span of 17 bases. The germline V gene has CDR1 LNHDA and CDR2 SQIVND (reference sequence). The CDR3 sequence is CASSHTGLRTNYGYTF. In DNA form, the CDR3 reads TGTGCCAGTAGCCATACAGGGTTGAGGACTAACTATGGCTACACCTTC.

V is TRBV7-9 and J is TRBJ1-5; TRBD1 might be the D (5 bases). Per the germline V gene, CDR1 is SEHNR and CDR2 is FQNEAQ (reference sequence). This CDR3 has 12 residues. V dropped 4 bases and J dropped 5 bases, with 6 bases sitting between them. The chain's CDR3 is CASSSTDQPQHF. CDR3 sequence (DNA): TGTGCCAGCAGCTCGACAGATCAGCCCCAGCATTTT.

On this clone: The sample holds other DNA sequences that translate to the same CDR3. V is TRBV7-6 and J is TRBJ1-2, with 8 nucleotides matching TRBD1. With V trimmed by 5 bases and J by 6 bases, 5 bases remained unmatched. This CDR3 region has 13 residues. In germline, CDR1 is SGHVS, CDR2 FNYEAQ. CDR3 protein: CASSLGQGDGYTF. The CDR3 bases are TGTGCCAGCAGCCTAGGACAGGGAGATGGCTACACCTTC. Together with reference TRBV7-6 and TRBJ1-2, the CDR3 gives the full variable domain: GAGVSQSPRYKVTKRGQDVALRCDPISGHVSLYWYRQALGQGPEFLTYFNYEAQQDKSGLPNDRFSAERPEGSISTLTIQRTEQRDSAMYRCASSLGQGDGYTFGSGTRLTVV.

In the case of this clone: A junction end diverges from the germline sequence, so it may reflect a read error. The chain carries TRBV2 and TRBJ1-1; a weak D match, TRBD1 (5 bases). The CDR3 is 13 residues long. The germline V gene has CDR1 SNHLY and CDR2 FYNNEI. CDR3 region: CASMTGGNAEAFF. CDR3 bases: TGTGCCAGCATGACGGGGGGGAACGCTGAAGCTTTCTTT. Full variable domain (missing parts from reference TRBV2 and TRBJ1-1): EPEVTQTPSHQVTQMGQEVILRCVPISNHLYFYWYRQILGQKVEFLVSFYNNEISEKSEIFDDQFSVERPDGSNFTLKIRSTKLEDSAMYFCASMTGGNAEAFFGQGTRLTVV.